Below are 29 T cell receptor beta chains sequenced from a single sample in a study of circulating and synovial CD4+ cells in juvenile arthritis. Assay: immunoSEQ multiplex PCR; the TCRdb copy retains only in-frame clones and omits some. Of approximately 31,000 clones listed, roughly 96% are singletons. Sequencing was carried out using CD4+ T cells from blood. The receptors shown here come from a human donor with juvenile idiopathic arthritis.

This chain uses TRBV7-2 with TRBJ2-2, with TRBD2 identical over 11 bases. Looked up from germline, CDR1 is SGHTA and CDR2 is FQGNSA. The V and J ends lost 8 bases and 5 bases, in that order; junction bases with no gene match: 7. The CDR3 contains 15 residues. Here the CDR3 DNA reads TGTGCCAGCCTGTTAGCGGGGGGGCGGACCGGGGAGCTGTTTTTT. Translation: CASLLAGGRTGELFF.

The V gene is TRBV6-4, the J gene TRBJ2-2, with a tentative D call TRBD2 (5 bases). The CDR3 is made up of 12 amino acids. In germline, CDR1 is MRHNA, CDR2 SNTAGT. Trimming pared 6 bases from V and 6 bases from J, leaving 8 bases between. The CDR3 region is CASSEGSGELFF. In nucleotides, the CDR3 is TGTGCCAGCAGCGAGGGATCCGGGGAGCTGTTTTTT.

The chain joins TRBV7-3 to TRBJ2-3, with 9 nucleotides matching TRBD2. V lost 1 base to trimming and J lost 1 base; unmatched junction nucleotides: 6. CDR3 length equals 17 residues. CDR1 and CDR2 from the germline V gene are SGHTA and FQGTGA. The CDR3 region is CASSLRVAGGGTDTQYF. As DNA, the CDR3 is TGTGCCAGCAGCTTAAGGGTTGCGGGGGGGGGCACAGATACGCAGTATTTT.

In DNA, the CDR3 is TGCGCCAGCAGCTTAGGGGGCGACTACAATGAGCAGTTCTTC. Protein: CASSLGGDYNEQFF. The chain employs TRBV5-1 and TRBJ2-1; 7 positions match TRBD1. Per the germline V gene, CDR1 is SGHRS and CDR2 is YFSETQ. CDR3 length: 14 residues. Germline trimming cut 2 bases from V and 3 bases from J; bases unmatched to any gene: 2.

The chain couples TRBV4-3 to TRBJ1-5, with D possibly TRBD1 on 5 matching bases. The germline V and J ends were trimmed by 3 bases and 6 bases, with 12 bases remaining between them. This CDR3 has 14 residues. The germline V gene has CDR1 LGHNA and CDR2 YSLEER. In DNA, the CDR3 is TGCGCCAGCAGCCAGATGGGGCCCGGTCAGCCCCAGCATTTT. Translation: CASSQMGPGQPQHF.

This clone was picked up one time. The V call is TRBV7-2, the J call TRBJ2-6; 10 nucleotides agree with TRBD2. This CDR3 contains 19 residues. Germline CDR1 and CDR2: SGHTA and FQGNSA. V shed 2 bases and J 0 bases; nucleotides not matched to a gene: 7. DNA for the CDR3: TGTGCCAGCAGCTTAACTAGCGGGGCCCTCCTCTCTGGGGCCAACGTCCTGACTTTC. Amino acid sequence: CASSLTSGALLSGANVLTF.

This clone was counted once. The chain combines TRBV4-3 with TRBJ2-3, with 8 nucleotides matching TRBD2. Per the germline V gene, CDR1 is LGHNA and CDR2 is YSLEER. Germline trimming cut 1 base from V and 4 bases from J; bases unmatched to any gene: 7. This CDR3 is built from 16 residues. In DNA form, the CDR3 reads TGCGCCAGCAGCCAAGGTGACGGGGGGGCGGCAGATACGCAGTATTTT. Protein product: CASSQGDGGAADTQYF.

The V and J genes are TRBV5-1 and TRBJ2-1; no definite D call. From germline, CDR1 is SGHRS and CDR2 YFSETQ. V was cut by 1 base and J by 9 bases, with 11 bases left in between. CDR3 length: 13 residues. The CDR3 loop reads CASSLQPASEQFF. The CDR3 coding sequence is TGCGCCAGCAGCTTGCAGCCAGCTAGTGAGCAGTTCTTC. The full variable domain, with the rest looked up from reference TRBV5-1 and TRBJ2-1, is KAGVTQTPRYLIKTRGQQVTLSCSPISGHRSVSWYQQTPGQGLQFLFEYFSETQRNKGNFPGRFSGRQFSNSRSEMNVSTLELGDSALYLCASSLQPASEQFFGPGTRLTVL.

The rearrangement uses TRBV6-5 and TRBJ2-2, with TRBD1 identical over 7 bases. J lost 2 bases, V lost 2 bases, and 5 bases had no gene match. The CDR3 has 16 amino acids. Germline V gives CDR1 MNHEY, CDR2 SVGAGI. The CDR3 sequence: CASSYLGQTNTGELFF. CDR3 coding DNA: TGTGCCAGCAGTTACCTGGGACAGACAAACACCGGGGAGCTGTTTTTT.

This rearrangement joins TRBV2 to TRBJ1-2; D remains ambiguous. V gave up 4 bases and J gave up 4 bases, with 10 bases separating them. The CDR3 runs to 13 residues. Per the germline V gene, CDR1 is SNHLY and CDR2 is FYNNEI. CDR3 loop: CASSVSDFYGYTF. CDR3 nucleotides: TGTGCCAGCAGTGTTTCGGACTTCTATGGCTACACCTTC.

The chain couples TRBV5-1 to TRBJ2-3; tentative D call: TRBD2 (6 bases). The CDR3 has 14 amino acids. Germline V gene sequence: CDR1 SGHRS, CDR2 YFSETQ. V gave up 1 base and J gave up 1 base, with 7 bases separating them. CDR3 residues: CASSLSSGTDTQYF. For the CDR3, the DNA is TGCGCCAGCAGCTTGTCTAGCGGCACAGATACGCAGTATTTT.

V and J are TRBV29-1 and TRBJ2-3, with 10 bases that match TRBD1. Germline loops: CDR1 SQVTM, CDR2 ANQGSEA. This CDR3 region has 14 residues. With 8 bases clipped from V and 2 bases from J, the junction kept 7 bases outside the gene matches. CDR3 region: CSLGQGTLTDTQYF. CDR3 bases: TGCAGCTTGGGACAGGGGACTCTCACAGATACGCAGTATTTT.

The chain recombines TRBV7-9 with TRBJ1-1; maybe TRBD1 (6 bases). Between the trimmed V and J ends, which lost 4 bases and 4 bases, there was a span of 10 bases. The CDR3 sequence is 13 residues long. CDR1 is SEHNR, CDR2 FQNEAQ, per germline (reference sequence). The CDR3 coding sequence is TGTGCCAGCAGCTCAACAGGGATCACTGAAGCTTTCTTT. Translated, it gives CASSSTGITEAFF.

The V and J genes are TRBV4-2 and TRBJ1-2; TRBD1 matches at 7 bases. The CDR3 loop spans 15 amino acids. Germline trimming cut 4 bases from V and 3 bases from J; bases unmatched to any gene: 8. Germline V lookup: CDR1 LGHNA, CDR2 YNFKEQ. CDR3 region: CASSPRQGIDYGYTF. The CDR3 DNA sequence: TGTGCCAGCAGCCCACGACAGGGCATTGACTATGGCTACACCTTC.

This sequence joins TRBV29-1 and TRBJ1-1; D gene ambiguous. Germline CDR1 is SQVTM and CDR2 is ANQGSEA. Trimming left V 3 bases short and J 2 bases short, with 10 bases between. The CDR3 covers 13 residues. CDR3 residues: CSVEMLVNTEAFF. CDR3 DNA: TGCAGCGTTGAGATGCTAGTCAACACTGAAGCTTTCTTT.

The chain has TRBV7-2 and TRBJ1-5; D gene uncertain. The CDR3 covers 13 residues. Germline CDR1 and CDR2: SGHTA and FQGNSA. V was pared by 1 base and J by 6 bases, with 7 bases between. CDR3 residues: CASSLVAGQPQHF. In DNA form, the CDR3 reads TGTGCCAGCAGCTTAGTTGCGGGTCAGCCCCAGCATTTT.

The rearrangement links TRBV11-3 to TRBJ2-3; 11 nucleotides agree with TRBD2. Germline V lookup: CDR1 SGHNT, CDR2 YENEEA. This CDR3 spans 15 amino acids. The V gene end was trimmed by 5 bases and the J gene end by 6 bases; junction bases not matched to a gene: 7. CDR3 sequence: CASSPTSGGGDTQYF. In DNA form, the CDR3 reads TGTGCCAGCAGCCCCACTAGCGGGGGCGGGGATACGCAGTATTTT.

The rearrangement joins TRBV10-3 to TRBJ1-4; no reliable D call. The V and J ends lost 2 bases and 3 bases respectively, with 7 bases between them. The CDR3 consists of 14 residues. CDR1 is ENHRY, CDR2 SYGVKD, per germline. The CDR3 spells CAISETSANEKLFF. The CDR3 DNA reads TGTGCCATCAGTGAGACGTCAGCTAATGAAAAACTGTTTTTT.

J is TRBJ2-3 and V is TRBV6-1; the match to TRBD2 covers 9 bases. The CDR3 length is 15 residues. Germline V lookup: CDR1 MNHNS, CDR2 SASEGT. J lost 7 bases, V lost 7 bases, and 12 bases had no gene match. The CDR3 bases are TGTGCCAGCACCCTACCGGGCGGGAGGGCCAATACGCAGTATTTT. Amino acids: CASTLPGGRANTQYF.

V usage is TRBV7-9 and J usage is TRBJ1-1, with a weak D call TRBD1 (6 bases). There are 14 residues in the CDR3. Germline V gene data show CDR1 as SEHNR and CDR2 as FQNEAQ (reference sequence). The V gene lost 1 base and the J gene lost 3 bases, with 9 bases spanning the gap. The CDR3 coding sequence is TGTGCCAGCAGCTTAGGGGGGCTCGACACTGAAGCTTTCTTT. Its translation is CASSLGGLDTEAFF.

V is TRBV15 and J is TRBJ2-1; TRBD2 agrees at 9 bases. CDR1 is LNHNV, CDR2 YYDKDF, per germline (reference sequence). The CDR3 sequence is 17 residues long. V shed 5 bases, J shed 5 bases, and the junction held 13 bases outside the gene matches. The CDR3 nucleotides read TGTGCCACCAGCGCCACGATTAGCGGGAGCGGAAACAATGAGCAGTTCTTC. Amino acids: CATSATISGSGNNEQFF. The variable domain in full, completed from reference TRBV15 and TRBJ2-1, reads DAMVIQNPRYQVTQFGKPVTLSCSQTLNHNVMYWYQQKSSQAPKLLFHYYDKDFNNEADTPDNFQSRRPNTSFCFLDIRSPGLGDTAMYLCATSATISGSGNNEQFFGPGTRLTVL.

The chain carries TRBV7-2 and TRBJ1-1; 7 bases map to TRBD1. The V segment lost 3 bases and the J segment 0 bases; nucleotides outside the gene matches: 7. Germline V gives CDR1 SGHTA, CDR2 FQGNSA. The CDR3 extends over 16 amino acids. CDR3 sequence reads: CASSFAGQMMNTEAFF. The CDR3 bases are TGTGCCAGCAGCTTCGCGGGACAGATGATGAACACTGAAGCTTTCTTT.

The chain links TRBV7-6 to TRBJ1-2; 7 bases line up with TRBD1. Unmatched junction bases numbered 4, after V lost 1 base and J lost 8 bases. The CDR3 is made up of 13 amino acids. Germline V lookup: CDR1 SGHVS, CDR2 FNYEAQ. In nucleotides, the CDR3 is TGTGCCAGCAGCTTAGACAGGGGCAGGGGCTACACCTTC. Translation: CASSLDRGRGYTF.

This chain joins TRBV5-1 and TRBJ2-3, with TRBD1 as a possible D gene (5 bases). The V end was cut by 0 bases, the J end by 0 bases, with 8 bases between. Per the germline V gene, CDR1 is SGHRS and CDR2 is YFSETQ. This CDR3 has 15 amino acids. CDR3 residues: CASSLEGYSTDTQYF. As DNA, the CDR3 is TGCGCCAGCAGCTTGGAGGGGTATAGCACAGATACGCAGTATTTT.

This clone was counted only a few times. CDR3 amino acids: CASSRTGDAGNTIYF. The CDR3 DNA is TGCGCCAGCAGCCGAACAGGGGACGCTGGAAACACCATATATTTT. The gene calls are TRBV5-1 and TRBJ1-3, with TRBD1 matching over 7 bases. The V gene end was trimmed by 4 bases and the J gene end by 2 bases; junction bases not matched to a gene: 6. Per the germline V gene, CDR1 is SGHRS and CDR2 is YFSETQ. The CDR3 runs to 15 residues. The full variable domain, in which reference TRBV5-1 and TRBJ1-3 provide the parts outside the CDR3, is KAGVTQTPRYLIKTRGQQVTLSCSPISGHRSVSWYQQTPGQGLQFLFEYFSETQRNKGNFPGRFSGRQFSNSRSEMNVSTLELGDSALYLCASSRTGDAGNTIYFGEGSWLTVV.

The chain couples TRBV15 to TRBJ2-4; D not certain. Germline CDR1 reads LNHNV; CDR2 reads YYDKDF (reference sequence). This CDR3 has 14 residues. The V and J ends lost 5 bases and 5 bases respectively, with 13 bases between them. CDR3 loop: CATSRTWPQNIQYF. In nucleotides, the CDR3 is TGTGCCACCAGCCGAACGTGGCCCCAAAACATTCAGTACTTC.

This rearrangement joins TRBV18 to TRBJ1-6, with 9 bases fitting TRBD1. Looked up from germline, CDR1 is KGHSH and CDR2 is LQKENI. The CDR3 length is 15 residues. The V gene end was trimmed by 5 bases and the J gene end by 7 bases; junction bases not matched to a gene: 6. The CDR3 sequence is CASSGSGTGNSPLHF. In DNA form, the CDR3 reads TGTGCCAGCTCAGGCTCCGGGACAGGGAATTCACCCCTCCACTTT.

The CDR3 reads CASSYGGSLTGELFF. CDR3 nucleotide sequence: TGTGCCAGCAGTTACGGGGGGTCCCTCACCGGGGAGCTGTTTTTT. The chain links TRBV6-5 to TRBJ2-2; TRBD2 is a possible D gene (6 bases). V was cut by 2 bases and J by 4 bases, with 11 bases left in between. This CDR3 contains 15 residues. CDR1 and CDR2 from the germline V gene are MNHEY and SVGAGI.

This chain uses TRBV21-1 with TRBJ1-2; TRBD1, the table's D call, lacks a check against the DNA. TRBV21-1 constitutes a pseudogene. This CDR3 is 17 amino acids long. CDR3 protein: CASSKEWTGGPNYGYTF. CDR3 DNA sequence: TGTGCCAGCAGCAAAGAATGGACAGGGGGGCCTAACTATGGCTACACCTTC.